This T cell receptor (beta chain) was captured in a study of PD-L1 blockade in urothelial cancer. For the study at large: Individuals in the cohort had been given 0 to 3 earlier chemotherapy regimens. It was at 3 weeks (second dose) and 6 weeks after treatment start that blood was analyzed.

Trimming shortened V by 5 bases and J by 2 bases, and 14 bases separated the two germline ends. This CDR3 comprises 15 residues. Germline assignment: CDR1 MDHEN and CDR2 SYDVKM. As for time point: peripheral blood 6 weeks after treatment start. Assay: immunoSEQ multiplex PCR; the TCRdb copy retains only in-frame clones and omits some. The data contain about 76,000 clones, 75% to 95% of them singletons. The sequenced sample was PBMCs, obtained around atezolizumab (anti-PD-L1) treatment. The rearrangement uses TRBV28 and TRBJ2-3; perhaps TRBD2 as D (6 bases). The TCR comes from a woman of 80 years or more with urothelial cancer. The DNA for the CDR3 is TGTGCCAGCAGTCCAGGGACTCACACCACAGATACGCAGTATTTT. It specifies CASSPGTHTTDTQYF.